What follows describes a single TCR beta chain. Its antigen remains unidentified. Time point here: pre-treatment sample, taken before nivolumab and TIL therapy. These data are taken from a study of TIL therapy for anti-PD-1-resistant metastatic lung cancer. At the level of the study: Patients had a median age of about 55 years (range about 38-85). Median tumor mutation burden was 1.5 mutations per megabase.

This was the immunoSEQ v3 assay. Clones were sequenced by immunoSEQ multiplex PCR, and TCRdb holds only the in-frame ones, with some missing. The sample contains about 20,000 clones, just over 70% of which appear only once. Points from the study as a whole: The cohort had more treatment-naive, never-smoker and oncogene-addicted patients than typical.

Germline V gene sequence: CDR1 SNHLY, CDR2 FYNNEI. The ends lost 4 bases at V and 2 bases at J; junction bases unmatched: 2. CDR3 length equals 15 residues. The chain couples TRBV2 to TRBJ2-3, with TRBD1 matching 11 bases. The specimen was blood, collected at baseline. The sequence was collected from a person aged 25 to 85 with non-small cell lung cancer. CDR3 sequence (DNA): TGTGCCAGCAGTGGGGACAGGGGGTTCACAGATACGCAGTATTTT. Protein: CASSGDRGFTDTQYF.